The T cell receptor (beta chain) under discussion was sequenced for a study of T cell repertoires in cytomegalovirus infection. Background on the study: From public TCR beta signatures came an indication of both CMV infection and matching HLA type.

In its sample, this clonotype was seen many times. Antigen: not known. The CDR3 has 15 amino acids. The germline CDR1 and CDR2 sequences are MGHDK and SYGVNS. V lost 4 bases and J lost 7; bases outside the gene matches: 8. TCRdb fed the reads into MiXCR, producing one record per CDR3 protein. The sample consists of 100,000 to 150,000 distinct CDR3 sequences, 20% to 30% of them appearing once. Overall study results and limits: Dominating the ex vivo response were TCR beta clonotypes that were CMV-specific and HLA-C-restricted.

This sequence joins TRBV25-1 and TRBJ2-2, with 8 bases that match TRBD1. Sequenced: PBMCs, sequenced either directly or after in vitro stimulation (not recorded which). This TCR was sampled from a human donor in good health (CMV status not recorded). Some clones in this sample may be carry-over from other donors' samples. In DNA, the CDR3 is TGTGCCAGCAGTGCCGGGACAGGCGACATCGGGGAGCTGTTTTTT. It translates to CASSAGTGDIGELFF. The variable domain in full, with the rest retrieved from reference TRBV25-1 and TRBJ2-2, is EADIYQTPRYLVIGTGKKITLECSQTMGHDKMYWYQQDPGMELHLIHYSYGVNSTEKGDLSSESTVSRIRTEHFPLTLESARPSHTSQYLCASSAGTGDIGELFFGEGSRLTVL.